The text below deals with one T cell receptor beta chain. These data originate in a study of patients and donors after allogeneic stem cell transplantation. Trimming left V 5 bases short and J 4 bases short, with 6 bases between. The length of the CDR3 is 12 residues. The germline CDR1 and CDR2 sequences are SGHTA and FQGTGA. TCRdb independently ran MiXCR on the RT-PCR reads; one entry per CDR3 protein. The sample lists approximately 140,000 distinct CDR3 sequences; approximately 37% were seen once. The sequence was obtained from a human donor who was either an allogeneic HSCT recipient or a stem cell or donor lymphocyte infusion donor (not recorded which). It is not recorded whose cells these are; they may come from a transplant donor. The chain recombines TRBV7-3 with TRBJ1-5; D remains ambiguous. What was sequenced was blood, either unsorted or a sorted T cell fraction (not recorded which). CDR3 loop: CASSPANQPQHF. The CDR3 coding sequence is TGTGCCAGCAGCCCCGCTAATCAGCCCCAGCATTTT.